One and the same sample provided the 28 T cell receptor beta chains below, sequenced in a study of T cell responses to AZD1222 COVID-19 vaccine. The assay was immunoSEQ multiplex PCR, and TCRdb's table has in-frame clones only and misses some. The sample lists about 130,000 clones; approximately 88% were seen once. This specimen consisted of peripheral blood, obtained on day 0 of AZD1222 vaccination. The receptor set was obtained from an adult in good health.

J is TRBJ1-4 and V is TRBV2, with 8 bases identical to TRBD1. The length of the CDR3 is 13 residues. The V segment lost 6 bases and the J segment 7 bases; nucleotides outside the gene matches: 4. The V gene's germline CDR1 is SNHLY and CDR2 FYNNEI. CDR3 amino acids: CASRGQGGEKLFF. Written as DNA, the CDR3 is TGTGCCAGCAGAGGACAGGGTGGTGAAAAACTGTTTTTT. The full variable domain, rest sourced from reference TRBV2 and TRBJ1-4, is EPEVTQTPSHQVTQMGQEVILRCVPISNHLYFYWYRQILGQKVEFLVSFYNNEISEKSEIFDDQFSVERPDGSNFTLKIRSTKLEDSAMYFCASRGQGGEKLFFGSGTQLSVL.

The chain combines TRBV7-8 with TRBJ1-1; 9 bases align to TRBD1. Germline CDR1 reads SGHVS; CDR2 reads FQNEAQ. The CDR3 consists of 14 residues. Trimming cost V 4 bases and J 1 base; bases outside gene matches: 1. The DNA of the CDR3 is TGTGCCAGCAGCTGGGGACAGGGGAACACTGAAGCTTTCTTT. It translates to CASSWGQGNTEAFF.

V and J are TRBV7-8 and TRBJ1-6; D is undetermined. Trimming removed 9 bases from V and 7 bases from J, with 13 bases in between. The CDR3 has 13 residues. CDR1 is SGHVS and CDR2 is FQNEAQ in the germline V gene. CDR3 residues: CASSPAANSPLHF. CDR3 DNA: TGTGCCAGTTCACCAGCAGCAAATTCACCCCTCCACTTT.

This sequence joins TRBV6-5 and TRBJ1-1; D is unresolved. This CDR3 has 13 amino acids. Trimming shortened V by 0 bases and J by 3 bases, and 5 bases separated the two germline ends. Looked up from germline, CDR1 is MNHEY and CDR2 is SVGAGI. The CDR3 protein is CASSYSGYTEAFF. Here the CDR3 DNA reads TGTGCCAGCAGTTACTCCGGTTACACTGAAGCTTTCTTT.

The chain recombines TRBV11-2 with TRBJ2-6; D uncertain. The CDR3 covers 15 residues. Germline V gene data show CDR1 as SGHAT and CDR2 as FQNNGV. Trimming stripped 2 bases from V and 0 bases from J, with 5 bases between. CDR3: CASSLQVSGANVLTF. CDR3 coding DNA: TGTGCCAGCAGCTTACAAGTCTCTGGGGCCAACGTCCTGACTTTC.

The genes are TRBV14 and TRBJ1-2; the D gene is possibly TRBD1 (5 bases). The CDR3 has 15 residues. Germline V gene lookup returns CDR1 SGHDN and CDR2 FVKESK. V gave up 2 bases and J gave up 0 bases, with 10 bases separating them. The CDR3 coding sequence is TGTGCCAGCAGCCAACACGGGACGGCTAACTATGGCTACACCTTC. Translation: CASSQHGTANYGYTF.

V gene TRBV11-2 combines with J gene TRBJ2-7; the D is unclear. Trimming took 1 base from V and 2 from J, leaving 6 bases between them. CDR3 length: 13 amino acids. The germline CDR1 and CDR2 sequences are SGHAT and FQNNGV. The DNA for the CDR3 is TGTGCCAGCAGCTTAGTATCTCCCTACGAGCAGTACTTC. Translated: CASSLVSPYEQYF.

This clone has more than one count but fewer than ten. This chain uses TRBV4-2 with TRBJ2-7; 9 bases align to TRBD2. Germline CDR1 is LGHNA and CDR2 is YNFKEQ. This CDR3 is built from 15 residues. J gave up 1 base and V 4 bases, and 5 bases lay outside the gene matches. CDR3 amino acids: CASSPTSGSSYEQYF. The CDR3 nucleotides are TGTGCCAGCAGCCCGACTAGCGGCTCATCCTACGAGCAGTACTTC.

The chain carries TRBV2 and TRBJ2-1, with 9 positions matching TRBD2. This CDR3 spans 14 amino acids. Germline CDR1 and CDR2: SNHLY and FYNNEI. Trimming at V came to 8 bases and at J to 3 bases, leaving 5 bases not matched to a gene. The CDR3 protein is CASGETSGYNEQFF. CDR3 DNA sequence: TGTGCCAGCGGAGAGACTAGCGGCTACAATGAGCAGTTCTTC.

The rearrangement links TRBV3-1 (or the pseudogene TRBV3-2) to TRBJ2-1; 7 bases are a match to TRBD1. Germline CDR1 reads LGHDT; CDR2 reads YNNKEL (reference sequence). The junction had 4 bases not matched to a gene; V was cut back by 3 bases and J by 5 bases. The CDR3 sequence is 14 residues long. In DNA, the CDR3 is TGTGCCAGCAGCCAGTCCGGGACAGACAATGAGCAGTTCTTC. Translation: CASSQSGTDNEQFF.

The rearrangement uses TRBV19 and TRBJ1-4; no clear D. This CDR3 contains 16 residues. The V end lost 7 bases, the J end lost 2 bases, and 17 bases lay between the germline ends. From germline, CDR1 is LNHDA and CDR2 SQIVND (reference sequence). The CDR3 region has the DNA TGTGCCAGTACCCCAAACCCCGGGTGGACTAATGAAAAACTGTTTTTT. Its translation is CASTPNPGWTNEKLFF.

This rearrangement joins TRBV4-2 to TRBJ2-1, with 11 bases aligning to TRBD2. Looked up from germline, CDR1 is LGHNA and CDR2 is YNFKEQ. The junction had 11 bases not matched to a gene; V was cut back by 0 bases and J by 4 bases. The CDR3 length is 19 residues. The CDR3: CASSQDSLAGGSSYNEQFF. CDR3 bases: TGTGCCAGCAGCCAAGATTCCCTAGCGGGGGGAAGCTCTTACAATGAGCAGTTCTTC.

The rearrangement joins TRBV6-5 to TRBJ1-2; D gene ambiguous. The germline V and J ends were trimmed by 2 bases and 0 bases, with 4 bases remaining between them. The CDR3 is 13 residues long. CDR1 is MNHEY and CDR2 is SVGAGI in the germline V gene. In DNA form, the CDR3 reads TGTGCCAGCAGTTACCGGCCTAACTATGGCTACACCTTC. Its translation: CASSYRPNYGYTF.

V and J are TRBV9 and TRBJ1-2; D unclear. The CDR3 loop spans 14 amino acids. From germline, CDR1 is SGDLS and CDR2 YYNGEE. V gave up 4 bases and J gave up 1 base, with 11 bases separating them. The CDR3 sequence: CASSPRQDNYGYTF. The CDR3 nucleotides read TGTGCCAGCAGCCCCCGACAAGATAACTATGGCTACACCTTC.

The chain employs TRBV5-1 and TRBJ1-5, with D possibly being TRBD1 (5 bases). Trimming removed 1 base from V and 0 bases from J, with 8 bases in between. From germline, CDR1 is SGHRS and CDR2 YFSETQ. The CDR3 has 15 amino acids. The CDR3 reads CASSLTGNSNQPQHF. The CDR3 nucleotides read TGCGCCAGCAGCTTGACAGGAAATAGCAATCAGCCCCAGCATTTT.

The chain couples TRBV19 to TRBJ2-7, with 9 positions matching TRBD2. CDR1 and CDR2 (germline): LNHDA, SQIVND (reference sequence). The ends lost 6 bases at V and 3 bases at J; junction bases unmatched: 9. The CDR3 spans 15 residues. The DNA for the CDR3 is TGTGCCAGTAGCCCTAGCGGGGACACATACTACGAGCAGTACTTC. Encoded protein: CASSPSGDTYYEQYF.

V usage is TRBV18 and J usage is TRBJ2-1; D is ambiguous. The CDR3 totals 13 residues. Trimming took off 5 bases at V and 6 bases at J, with 11 bases between the two ends. CDR1 KGHSH and CDR2 LQKENI come from the germline V gene. CDR3 bases: TGTGCCAGCTCATATGCTAGACTCAATGAGCAGTTCTTC. This sequence encodes CASSYARLNEQFF.

Here the CDR3 DNA reads TGTGCCAGCAGCCACGTAGGAGGGTCCGACACCGGGGAGCTGTTTTTT. Its translation: CASSHVGGSDTGELFF. The chain joins TRBV3-1 (or the pseudogene TRBV3-2) to TRBJ2-2; D may be TRBD2 (6 bases). V lost 3 bases and J lost 3, with 14 bases in between. This CDR3 is 16 amino acids long. Germline V gene sequence: CDR1 LGHDT, CDR2 YNNKEL (reference sequence).

V is TRBV4-3 and J is TRBJ2-5; no firm D call. The V end was cut by 1 base, the J end by 5 bases, with 14 bases between. Germline V gene lookup returns CDR1 LGHNA and CDR2 YSLEER. The CDR3 is 15 amino acids. The CDR3 DNA reads as TGCGCCAGCAGCCAAGCTGGCCACATGGGGGAGACCCAGTACTTC. Translation gives CASSQAGHMGETQYF.

This chain joins TRBV5-1 and TRBJ2-7, with 10 bases matching TRBD2. CDR1 and CDR2 (germline): SGHRS, YFSETQ. Trimming removed 5 bases from V and 3 bases from J; junction bases left unmatched: 11. The CDR3 runs 16 residues. The CDR3 reads CASSWASGRGDYEQYF. DNA of the CDR3: TGCGCCAGCAGTTGGGCTAGCGGGAGAGGGGACTACGAGCAGTACTTC.

The chain uses TRBV7-9 and TRBJ1-2; the D is unclear. Looked up from germline, CDR1 is SEHNR and CDR2 is FQNEAQ (reference sequence). The V gene lost 5 bases and the J gene lost 3 bases, with 10 bases spanning the gap. The CDR3 has 13 amino acids. For the CDR3, the DNA is TGTGCCAGCAGCATCCTGACGGACTATGGCTACACCTTC. Protein product: CASSILTDYGYTF.

The gene calls are TRBV29-1 and TRBJ1-2; D not certain. The CDR3 is made up of 11 amino acids. Germline-derived CDR1 and CDR2 are SQVTM and ANQGSEA. Trimming removed 6 bases at V and 5 bases at J, with 10 bases between. CDR3 sequence (DNA): TGCAGCGTGGCTCGGGGATATGGCTACACCTTC. Amino acids: CSVARGYGYTF.

The chain employs TRBV5-6 and TRBJ2-4, with 7 bases matching TRBD1. With 4 bases clipped from V and 3 bases from J, the junction kept 10 bases outside the gene matches. Germline V gene lookup returns CDR1 SGHDT and CDR2 YYEEEE. CDR3 length: 16 amino acids. CDR3: CASSQNRGPFKNIQYF. The CDR3 nucleotides are TGTGCCAGCAGCCAGAACAGGGGACCCTTCAAAAACATTCAGTACTTC.

Details on this clone: This CDR3 is also generated by other DNA sequences in the sample. The chain carries TRBV5-1 and TRBJ2-3, with D possibly TRBD1 on 6 matching bases. This CDR3 is 15 amino acids long. Between the trimmed V and J ends, which lost 4 bases and 4 bases, there was a span of 16 bases. From germline, CDR1 is SGHRS and CDR2 YFSETQ. CDR3 loop: CASSISGTSADTQYF. Written as DNA, the CDR3 is TGCGCCAGCAGCATATCCGGGACATCCGCAGATACGCAGTATTTT.

The rearrangement joins TRBV11-2 to TRBJ2-3; weak D call: TRBD2 (7 bases). Trimming removed 6 bases from V and 2 bases from J, with 18 bases in between. Germline CDR1 is SGHAT and CDR2 is FQNNGV. This CDR3 is 16 amino acids long. The CDR3 is CASRLGGTLITDTQYF. CDR3 in DNA: TGTGCCAGCAGATTGGGGGGGACACTTATCACAGATACGCAGTATTTT.

The chain joins TRBV12-3 or TRBV12-4 to TRBJ1-2, with D hard to call. The ends were cut back, 5 bases at V and 1 base at J, with 8 bases in the middle. The CDR3 is 13 amino acids. CDR3 coding DNA: TGTGCCAGCAGTCTGCCGGGTAACTATGGCTACACCTTC. Protein sequence: CASSLPGNYGYTF.

The chain uses TRBV27 and TRBJ2-3, with 8 nucleotides matching TRBD2. The CDR3 consists of 14 residues. V trimming: 10 bases; J trimming: 5 bases; junction bases outside the gene matches: 11. Per the germline V gene, CDR1 is MNHEY and CDR2 is SMNVEV (reference sequence). The CDR3, as DNA: TGTGCCACCACGCGGCGGGGGGATGGAGATACGCAGTATTTT. Encoded protein: CATTRRGDGDTQYF.

The rearrangement joins TRBV5-1 to TRBJ2-5, with unresolved D. Germline V gives CDR1 SGHRS, CDR2 YFSETQ. The CDR3 has 11 residues. Trimming pared 0 bases from V and 3 bases from J, leaving 0 bases between. CDR3 nucleotide sequence: TGCGCCAGCAGCTTGGAAGAGACCCAGTACTTC. The encoded protein is CASSLEETQYF.